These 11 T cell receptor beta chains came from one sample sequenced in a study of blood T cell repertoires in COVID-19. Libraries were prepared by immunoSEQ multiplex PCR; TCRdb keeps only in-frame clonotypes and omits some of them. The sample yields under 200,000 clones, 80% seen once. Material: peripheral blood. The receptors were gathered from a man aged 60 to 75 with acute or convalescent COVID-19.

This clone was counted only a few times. CDR3 amino acids: CSASMQRDRSTDTQYF. In nucleotides, the CDR3 is TGCAGTGCTAGTATGCAGAGGGATCGAAGCACAGATACGCAGTATTTT. The chain is built from TRBV20-1 and TRBJ2-3; a possible D gene is TRBD2 (5 bases). The V end was cut by 3 bases, the J end by 0 bases, with 16 bases between. This CDR3 contains 16 residues. Per the germline V gene, CDR1 is DFQATT and CDR2 is SNEGSKA (reference sequence).

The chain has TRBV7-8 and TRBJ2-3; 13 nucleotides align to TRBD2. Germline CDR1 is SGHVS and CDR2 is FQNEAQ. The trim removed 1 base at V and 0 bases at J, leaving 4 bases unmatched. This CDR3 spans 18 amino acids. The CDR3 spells CASSLVGTSGASTDTQYF. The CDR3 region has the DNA TGTGCCAGCAGCTTAGTTGGGACTAGCGGGGCTAGCACAGATACGCAGTATTTT.

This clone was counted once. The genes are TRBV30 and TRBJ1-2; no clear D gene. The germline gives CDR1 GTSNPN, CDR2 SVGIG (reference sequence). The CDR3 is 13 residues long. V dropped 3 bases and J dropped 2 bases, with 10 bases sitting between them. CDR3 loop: CAWRLGRNYGYTF. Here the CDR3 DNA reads TGTGCCTGGAGATTGGGGAGGAACTATGGCTACACCTTC.

The chain's CDR3 is CASSLRRYNEQFF. In nucleotides, the CDR3 is TGTGCCAGCAGTTTACGGCGGTACAATGAGCAGTTCTTC. This rearrangement joins TRBV12-3 or TRBV12-4 to TRBJ2-1, with D hard to call. Trimming left V 2 bases short and J 4 bases short, with 6 bases between. This CDR3 has 13 amino acids.

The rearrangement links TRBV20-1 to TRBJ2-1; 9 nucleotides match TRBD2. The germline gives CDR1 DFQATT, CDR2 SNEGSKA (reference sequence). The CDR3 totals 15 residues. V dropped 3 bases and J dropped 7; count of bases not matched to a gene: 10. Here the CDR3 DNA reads TGCAGTGCTAGTTCGGCGGGAGGGCCTATGAATGAGCAGTTCTTC. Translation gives CSASSAGGPMNEQFF.

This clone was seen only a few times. The CDR3 reads CASSPPDRSYEQYF. DNA of the CDR3: TGTGCCAGTAGTCCCCCGGACAGGTCCTACGAGCAGTACTTC. The chain joins TRBV19 to TRBJ2-7, with 7 bases matching TRBD1. The CDR3 is 14 amino acids. V was clipped by 5 bases and J by 1 base; unmatched bases: 5. Germline V CDR1 and CDR2: LNHDA, SQIVND (reference sequence).

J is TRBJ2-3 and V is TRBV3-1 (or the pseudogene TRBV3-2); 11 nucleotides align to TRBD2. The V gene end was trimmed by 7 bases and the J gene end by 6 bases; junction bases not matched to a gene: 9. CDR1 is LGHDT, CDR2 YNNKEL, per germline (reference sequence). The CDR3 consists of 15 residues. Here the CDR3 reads CASMDSGGAFDTQYF. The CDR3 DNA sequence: TGTGCCAGCATGGATAGCGGGGGGGCTTTCGATACGCAGTATTTT.

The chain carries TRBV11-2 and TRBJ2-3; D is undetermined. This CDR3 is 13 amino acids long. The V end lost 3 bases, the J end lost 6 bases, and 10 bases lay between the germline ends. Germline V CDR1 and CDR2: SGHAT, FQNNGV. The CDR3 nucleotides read TGTGCCAGCAGCTTGAGTAGCCGGGATACGCAGTATTTT. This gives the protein CASSLSSRDTQYF. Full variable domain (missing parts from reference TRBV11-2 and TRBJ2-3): EAGVAQSPRYKIIEKRQSVAFWCNPISGHATLYWYQQILGQGPKLLIQFQNNGVVDDSQLPKDRFSAERLKGVDSTLKIQPAKLEDSAVYLCASSLSSRDTQYFGPGTRLTVL.

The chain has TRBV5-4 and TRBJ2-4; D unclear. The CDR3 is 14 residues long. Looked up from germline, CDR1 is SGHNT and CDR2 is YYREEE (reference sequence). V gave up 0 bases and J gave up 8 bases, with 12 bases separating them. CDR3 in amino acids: CASSLGQSLDIQYF. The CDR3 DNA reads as TGTGCCAGCAGCTTGGGGCAGTCCCTAGACATTCAGTACTTC.

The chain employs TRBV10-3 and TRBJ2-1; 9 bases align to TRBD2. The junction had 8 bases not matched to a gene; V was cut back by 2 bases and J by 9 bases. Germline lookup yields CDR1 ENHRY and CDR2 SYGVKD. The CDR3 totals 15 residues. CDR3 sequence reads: CAISEKVAGALEQFF. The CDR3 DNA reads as TGTGCCATCAGTGAGAAGGTAGCGGGAGCTCTTGAGCAGTTCTTC.

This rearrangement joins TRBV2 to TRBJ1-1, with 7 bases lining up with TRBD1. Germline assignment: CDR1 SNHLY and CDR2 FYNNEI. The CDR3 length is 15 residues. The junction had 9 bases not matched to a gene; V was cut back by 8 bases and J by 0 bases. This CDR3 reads CASSRQGLMNTEAFF. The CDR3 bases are TGTGCCAGCTCTCGACAGGGACTCATGAACACTGAAGCTTTCTTT.